Below, 21 T cell receptor beta chains from the same sample are listed, as sequenced in a study of blood T cells in healthy people across ages. Sample-barcoded 5' priming and a J-beta primer mix drove a second PCR of roughly 6 to 12 cycles. TCRdb fed the 5' RACE reads into MiXCR, producing one record per CDR3 protein. The table lists 1.6 million or so distinct CDR3 sequences, 30% to 35% of them singletons. Sequencing used blood. These TCRs come from a woman aged 25 to 45 in good health.

The V call is TRBV7-9, the J call TRBJ1-1, with D perhaps TRBD1 (5 bases). The CDR3 runs 15 residues. CDR1 SEHNR and CDR2 FQNEAQ come from the germline V gene (reference sequence). V dropped 0 bases and J dropped 4 bases, with 12 bases sitting between them. The CDR3 spells CASSLAGVGGTEAFF. CDR3 DNA sequence: TGTGCCAGCAGCTTAGCGGGAGTGGGGGGCACTGAAGCTTTCTTT.

This clonotype is a singleton in its sample. This chain connects TRBV28 to TRBJ2-7; 11 bases match TRBD2. This CDR3 is built from 14 residues. With 8 bases clipped from V and 8 bases from J, the junction kept 11 bases outside the gene matches. Germline CDR1 reads MDHEN; CDR2 reads SYDVKM. The CDR3 DNA is TGTGCCAGCTGCGAAACTAGCGGGAGATTCCAGCAGTACTTC. Translating it yields CASCETSGRFQQYF.

The chain joins TRBV12-3 or TRBV12-4 to TRBJ1-2, with 12 bases lining up with TRBD1. CDR3 length: 16 residues. The J segment lost 8 bases and the V segment lost 4 bases, leaving 11 bases of the junction unmatched. CDR3 loop: CASSSSSGTGGQGYTF. The DNA of the CDR3 is TGTGCCAGCAGTTCCTCCTCAGGGACAGGGGGCCAAGGCTACACCTTC.

This clonotype was found a few times. The rearrangement links TRBV5-1 to TRBJ1-5; unclear D gene. V was cut by 5 bases and J by 7 bases, with 19 bases left in between. This CDR3 has 15 amino acids. Germline lookup yields CDR1 SGHRS and CDR2 YFSETQ. The CDR3 spells CASRPGPLAGQPQHF. In nucleotides, the CDR3 is TGCGCCAGCAGGCCGGGTCCCTTAGCGGGACAGCCCCAGCATTTT. Together with reference TRBV5-1 and TRBJ1-5, the CDR3 gives the full variable domain: KAGVTQTPRYLIKTRGQQVTLSCSPISGHRSVSWYQQTPGQGLQFLFEYFSETQRNKGNFPGRFSGRQFSNSRSEMNVSTLELGDSALYLCASRPGPLAGQPQHFGDGTRLSIL.

There are a few counts of this clonotype. V and J are TRBV7-9 and TRBJ2-5; possible D gene TRBD2, 5 bases. In germline, CDR1 is SEHNR, CDR2 FQNEAQ (reference sequence). V lost 8 bases to trimming and J lost 1 base, with 5 bases between them. This CDR3 is built from 11 residues. CDR3 sequence reads: CASEGQETQYF. The CDR3 region has the DNA TGTGCCAGCGAGGGCCAAGAGACCCAGTACTTC.

This clonotype was seen a handful of times. This rearrangement joins TRBV9 to TRBJ2-7; D gene ambiguous. Deletions cut 0 bases from V and 1 base from J, with 14 bases between. The CDR3 runs 16 residues. Germline CDR1 SGDLS, CDR2 YYNGEE. CDR3 amino acids: CASSVGGQVHSYEQYF. DNA of the CDR3: TGTGCCAGCAGCGTAGGTGGGCAGGTCCATTCCTACGAGCAGTACTTC. The full variable domain, with the rest looked up from reference TRBV9 and TRBJ2-7, is DSGVTQTPKHLITATGQRVTLRCSPRSGDLSVYWYQQSLDQGLQFLIQYYNGEERAKGNILERFSAQQFPDLHSELNLSSLELGDSALYFCASSVGGQVHSYEQYFGPGTRLTVT.

This sequence joins TRBV18 and TRBJ2-1; D might be TRBD1 (6 bases). V was clipped by 8 bases and J by 4 bases, with 12 bases between them. Germline assignment: CDR1 KGHSH and CDR2 LQKENI. This CDR3 contains 13 residues. The CDR3 DNA reads as TGTGCCAGCCGGGACACCCGATACAATGAGCAGTTCTTC. It codes for CASRDTRYNEQFF.

The V and J genes are TRBV3-1 and TRBJ2-1, with D perhaps matching TRBD2 (5 bases). This CDR3 contains 15 residues. Germline V lookup: CDR1 LGHDT, CDR2 YNNKEL (reference sequence). Trimming cost V 0 bases and J 3 bases, with 9 bases left between them. CDR3 loop: CASSQDTRSYNEQFF. The CDR3 region has the DNA TGTGCCAGCAGCCAAGATACTAGGAGCTACAATGAGCAGTTCTTC.

V usage is TRBV5-1 and J usage is TRBJ2-3; D gene uncertain. Per the germline V gene, CDR1 is SGHRS and CDR2 is YFSETQ. The CDR3 has 15 amino acids. V shed 4 bases and J shed 4 bases, with 16 bases lying between them. The CDR3 sequence is CASSKRDMLPDTQYF. The CDR3 nucleotides read TGCGCCAGCAGCAAGAGAGACATGCTCCCAGATACGCAGTATTTT.

V gene TRBV20-1 combines with J gene TRBJ2-5, with D tentatively TRBD1 or TRBD2 (5 bases each). V dropped 0 bases and J dropped 0 bases, with 11 bases sitting between them. The germline V gene has CDR1 DFQATT and CDR2 SNEGSKA (reference sequence). The CDR3 is 15 amino acids. The CDR3 nucleotides read TGCAGTGCTAGAGACCTACAGGAGGACCAAGAGACCCAGTACTTC. Residues: CSARDLQEDQETQYF.

This clonotype was picked up a small number of times. This chain connects TRBV4-1 to TRBJ1-6; the match to TRBD1 covers 9 bases. The CDR3 consists of 19 residues. Losses at the gene ends were 2 bases for V and 13 bases for J; bases not matched to a gene: 21. CDR1 MGHRA and CDR2 YSYEKL come from the germline V gene. The CDR3 DNA reads TGCGCCAGCAGCCAACTTACAGGGGGCGCCGGTTCATCCCTCTCGCCCCTCCACTTT. This codes for CASSQLTGGAGSSLSPLHF.

This clonotype was counted a few times. The chain recombines TRBV5-1 with TRBJ1-1; weak D call: TRBD1 (5 bases). Germline V gene data show CDR1 as SGHRS and CDR2 as YFSETQ. Trimming took off 7 bases at V and 2 bases at J, with 12 bases between the two ends. The CDR3 runs to 13 residues. Here the CDR3 DNA reads TGCGCCAGCCAGACAGAATTAAACACTGAAGCTTTCTTT. Its translation is CASQTELNTEAFF.

This clonotype came up many times. The V and J genes are TRBV4-1 and TRBJ1-1; perhaps TRBD1 as D (5 bases). This CDR3 region has 15 residues. The V gene lost 0 bases and the J gene lost 5 bases, with 13 bases spanning the gap. Germline values: CDR1 MGHRA, CDR2 YSYEKL. The CDR3 DNA is TGCGCCAGCAGCCAAGATGGCCAGGGCGGTACTGAAGCTTTCTTT. Translation: CASSQDGQGGTEAFF.

This clonotype was picked up a small number of times. One junction end does not reproduce the germline sequence, and a read error may be involved. The chain employs TRBV4-2 and TRBJ2-1, with D perhaps matching TRBD1 or TRBD2 (5 bases each). The CDR3 covers 15 residues. Per germline, CDR1 LGHNA and CDR2 YNFKEQ. CDR3 loop: CVSSQPLGETHEQFF. The CDR3 nucleotides are TGTGTCAGCAGCCAACCCCTGGGGGAGACCCATGAGCAGTTCTTC.

The rearrangement links TRBV6-6 to TRBJ2-1; unclear D gene. CDR3 length: 13 residues. Germline CDR1 is MNHNY and CDR2 is SVGAGI (reference sequence). Trimming shortened V by 5 bases and J by 4 bases, and 9 bases separated the two germline ends. The CDR3 coding sequence is TGTGCCAGCAGTGGCCGAGTATACAATGAGCAGTTCTTC. Amino acids: CASSGRVYNEQFF.

The rearrangement uses TRBV7-8 and TRBJ2-5; D gene uncertain. The CDR3 contains 15 residues. V was shortened by 7 bases and J by 3 bases, with 18 bases between the two germline ends. Germline CDR1 is SGHVS and CDR2 is FQNEAQ. Here the CDR3 reads CASIRYPQSKETQYF. The DNA for the CDR3 is TGTGCCAGCATACGCTACCCCCAGTCAAAAGAGACCCAGTACTTC. The full variable domain, completed using reference TRBV7-8 and TRBJ2-5, is GAGVSQSPRYKVAKRGQDVALRCDPISGHVSLFWYQQALGQGPEFLTYFQNEAQLDKSGLPSDRFFAERPEGSVSTLKIQRTQQEDSAVYLCASIRYPQSKETQYFGPGTRLLVL.

This clonotype was counted only a few times. V and J are TRBV12-3 or TRBV12-4 and TRBJ1-2; D call uncertain. The CDR3 contains 15 residues. V lost 5 bases and J lost 7, with 20 bases in between. The CDR3 region is CASSPLITVGSGYTF. In DNA, the CDR3 is TGTGCCAGCAGTCCCTTGATAACAGTCGGTAGTGGCTACACCTTC.

The chain joins TRBV29-1 to TRBJ2-1; D may correspond to TRBD1 or TRBD2 (6 bases each). The CDR3 contains 14 residues. Trimming shortened V by 5 bases and J by 6 bases, and 17 bases separated the two germline ends. CDR1 is SQVTM and CDR2 is ANQGSEA in the germline V gene. The CDR3 DNA is TGCAGCGTTTGGGGGCAGGGAGGTAGCAATGAGCAGTTCTTC. Residues: CSVWGQGGSNEQFF.

This clonotype was counted between two and nine times. V usage is TRBV20-1 and J usage is TRBJ2-7; D remains unclear. The CDR3 has 13 residues. Germline lookup yields CDR1 DFQATT and CDR2 SNEGSKA (reference sequence). The V end was cut by 7 bases, the J end by 0 bases, with 13 bases between. Here the CDR3 DNA reads TGCAGTGTTACAGAAACCTACTCCTACGAGCAGTACTTC. Its protein is CSVTETYSYEQYF.

The rearrangement uses TRBV6-1 and TRBJ2-5; 11 bases are a match to TRBD2. The length of the CDR3 is 15 residues. Trimming removed 5 bases from V and 2 bases from J; junction bases left unmatched: 4. The V gene's germline CDR1 is MNHNS and CDR2 SASEGT. The CDR3 sequence is CASSLAGGSQETQYF. DNA of the CDR3: TGTGCCAGCAGTCTAGCGGGGGGATCTCAAGAGACCCAGTACTTC.

CDR3 protein: CAISTTVDSGNTIYF. CDR3 coding DNA: TGTGCCATCAGCACTACGGTGGACTCTGGAAACACCATATATTTT. This chain links TRBV10-3 with TRBJ1-3; D is unclear. CDR3 length: 15 amino acids. Trimming stripped 6 bases from V and 0 bases from J, with 12 bases between. Germline CDR1 and CDR2: ENHRY and SYGVKD.